This T cell receptor (beta chain) was profiled in a study of blood T cells in healthy people across ages. On the study more broadly: When template switching was applied, about one barcoded beta molecule was captured per two T cells. The study, taken as a whole, reports: Roughly linearly, TCR beta diversity per million T cells fell as age increased.

The second PCR ran roughly 7 to 12 cycles with a sample-barcoded 5' primer and J-beta primers. Per sample, CDR3-containing paired-end reads numbered at least 2.5 million. TCRdb used MiXCR to reprocess the 5' RACE reads, holding one entry per CDR3 protein. The profile shows about 680,000 distinct CDR3 sequences, roughly 49% of them singletons. Each sample provided at least 6 micrograms of extracted total RNA. This clonotype was recorded a few times. What it binds is not known. Germline values: CDR1 SQVTM, CDR2 ANQGSEA. The V gene lost 7 bases and the J gene lost 1 base, with 10 bases spanning the gap. CDR3 length equals 12 residues.

This TCR was recovered from a woman aged 55-75 years in good health. The genes are TRBV29-1 and TRBJ1-2; no reliable D call. Sequencing was carried out using blood. CDR3 in amino acids: CSAGWGNYGYTF. CDR3 coding DNA: TGCAGCGCCGGGTGGGGTAACTATGGCTACACCTTC.